Included here is one TCR beta chain sequence, with context. No conserved phenylalanine or tryptophan ends this CDR3, so it is likely a read error. Random hexamers were used to reverse transcribe an amount of about 0.5 to 1 ug RNA. TCRdb processed the immunoSEQ multiplex PCR reads anew with MiXCR; each CDR3 protein has one entry. The sample consists of about 300,000 distinct CDR3 sequences, 65% to 90% of them appearing once. The sample comes from a study of CD8 T cells in Susac syndrome. The TCR was taken from a human donor with multiple sclerosis. The sequenced sample was CD8+ T cells from PBMCs.

This CDR3 is CASSLRSRSLLETQYL. CDR3 coding DNA: TGTGCCAGCAGCCTGAGGTCCCGCTCCCTACTAGAGACCCAGTACCTC. The rearrangement uses TRBV28 and TRBJ2-5; D is undetermined. The CDR3 consists of 16 residues. Trimming cost V 6 bases and J 4 bases, with 21 bases left between them. CDR1 and CDR2 (germline): MDHEN, SYDVKM.